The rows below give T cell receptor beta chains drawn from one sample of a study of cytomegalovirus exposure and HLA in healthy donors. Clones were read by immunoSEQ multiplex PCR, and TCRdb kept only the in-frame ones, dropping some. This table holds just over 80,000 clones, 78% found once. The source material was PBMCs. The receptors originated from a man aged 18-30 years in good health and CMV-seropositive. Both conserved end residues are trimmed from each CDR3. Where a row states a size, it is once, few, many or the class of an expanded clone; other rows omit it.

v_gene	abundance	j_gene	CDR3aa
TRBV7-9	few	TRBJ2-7	ASSRGLAVYEQY
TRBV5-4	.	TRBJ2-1	ASSPRGPQGINEQF
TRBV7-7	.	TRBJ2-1	ASSLGATSGDEQF
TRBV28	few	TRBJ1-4	ASGAGITTNEKLF
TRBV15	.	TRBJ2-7	ATSREVANTYEQY
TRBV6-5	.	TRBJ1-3	ASSYFDTIY
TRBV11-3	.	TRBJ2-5	ASSSRPGQPSLEETQY
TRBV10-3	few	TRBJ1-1	AIIPGCTEAF
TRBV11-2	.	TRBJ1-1	ASSPRAMAF
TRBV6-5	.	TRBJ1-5	ASSYQGIQH
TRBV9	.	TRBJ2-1	ASSVGGSQSEQF
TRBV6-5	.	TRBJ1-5	ASRAGDSNQPQH
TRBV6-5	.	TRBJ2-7	ASSYQGQGAIEQY
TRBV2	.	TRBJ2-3	ARKGDGDTDTQY
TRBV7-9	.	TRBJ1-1	ASSFERDTEAF